What follows is one T cell receptor (beta chain) and its context. CDR3 length: 15 residues. Trimming took off 6 bases at V and 5 bases at J, with 17 bases between the two ends. In germline, CDR1 is MNHNS, CDR2 SASEGT. Clones were sequenced by immunoSEQ multiplex PCR, and TCRdb holds only the in-frame ones, with some missing. The table shows 65,000 or so clones, with around 93% occurring only once. This specimen belongs to a study of OX40 agonist ivuxolimab in advanced cancers. About the research overall: Three patients, one with hepatocellular carcinoma and two with cutaneous melanoma, responded partially.

Source: CD4+ or CD8+ T cells sorted from blood, taken in a trial of the OX40 agonist ivuxolimab. This receptor was taken from an adult with an advanced solid tumor such as melanoma, head and neck, liver or kidney cancer. The chain joins TRBV6-1 to TRBJ1-5; D remains unclear. The CDR3 here is CASRAVRRPDQPQHF. CDR3 nucleotide sequence: TGTGCCAGCAGGGCAGTGAGAAGGCCAGATCAGCCCCAGCATTTT.